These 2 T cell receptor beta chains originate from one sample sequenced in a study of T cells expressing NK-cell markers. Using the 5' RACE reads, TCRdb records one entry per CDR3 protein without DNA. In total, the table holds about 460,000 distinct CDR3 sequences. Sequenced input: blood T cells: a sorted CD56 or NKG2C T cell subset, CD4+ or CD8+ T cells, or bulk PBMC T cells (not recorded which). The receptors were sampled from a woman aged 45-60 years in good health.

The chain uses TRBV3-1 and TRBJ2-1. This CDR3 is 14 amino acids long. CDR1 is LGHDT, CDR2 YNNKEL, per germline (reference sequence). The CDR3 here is CASSQGDIAHEQFF.

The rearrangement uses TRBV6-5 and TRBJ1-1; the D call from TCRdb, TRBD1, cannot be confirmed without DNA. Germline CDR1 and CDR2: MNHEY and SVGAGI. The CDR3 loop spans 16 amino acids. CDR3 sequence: CASSGKGGFTNTEAFF.